This T cell receptor beta chain was recovered during a study of CD8 T cells in ankylosing spondylitis. Study findings and constraints: Ankylosing spondylitis blood seemed to carry a telltale TCR beta motif made of roughly eight highly homologous variants. Prior literature has documented some motif variants in synovial fluid and blood from reactive arthritis.

A remark on this clonotype: What it recognizes is unknown.

This CDR3 contains 15 residues. V lost 4 bases, J lost 4 bases, and 15 bases lay in between. Germline V CDR1 and CDR2: SGDLS, YYNGEE. Libraries for TCR beta were made by quantitative 5'-RACE with molecular barcodes. Via MiXCR, TCRdb re-called the 5' RACE reads, giving one row per CDR3 protein. The sample shows fewer than 500,000 distinct CDR3 sequences, 25% to 30% of them seen only once. This sequence was found in a male donor with ankylosing spondylitis. The sample taken for sequencing was blood, either unsorted or a sorted T cell fraction (not recorded which). V and J are TRBV9 and TRBJ1-3; D is unclear. In nucleotides, the CDR3 is TGTGCCAGCAGCCGCACCCCGAGTGCAGGAAACACCATATATTTT. Amino acid sequence: CASSRTPSAGNTIYF. Drawing the rest from reference TRBV9 and TRBJ1-3, the complete variable domain is DSGVTQTPKHLITATGQRVTLRCSPRSGDLSVYWYQQSLDQGLQFLIQYYNGEERAKGNILERFSAQQFPDLHSELNLSSLELGDSALYFCASSRTPSAGNTIYFGEGSWLTVV.